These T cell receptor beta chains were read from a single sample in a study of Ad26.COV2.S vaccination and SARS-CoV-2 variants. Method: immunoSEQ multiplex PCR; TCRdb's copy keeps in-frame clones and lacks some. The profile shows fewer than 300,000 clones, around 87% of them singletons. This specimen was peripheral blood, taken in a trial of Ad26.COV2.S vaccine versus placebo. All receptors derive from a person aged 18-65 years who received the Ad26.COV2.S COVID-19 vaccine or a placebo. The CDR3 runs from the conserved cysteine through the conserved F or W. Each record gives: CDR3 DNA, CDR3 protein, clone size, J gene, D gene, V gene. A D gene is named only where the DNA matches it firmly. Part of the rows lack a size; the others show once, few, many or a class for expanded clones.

TGTGCCAGCAGCCCCCCCCCAACCAGTGAAAAACTGTTTTTT CASSPPPTSEKLFF . TRBJ1-4 . TRBV6-5
TGTGCCAGCTCACCGCAGAGGGGGATGAACTCCGATTCTCTCGAGCAGTACTTC CASSPQRGMNSDSLEQYF . TRBJ2-7 . TRBV18
TGTGCCAGCATTACAGGGGGCGCACCCTCCTACGAGCAGTACTTC CASITGGAPSYEQYF . TRBJ2-7 TRBD1 TRBV6-5
TGTGCCAGCAGCGGGCTTGAGGTACTAGCGGGACTTTGGGAGCAGTACTTC CASSGLEVLAGLWEQYF once TRBJ2-7 TRBD2 TRBV7-9
TGTGCCAGCAGCTTAGAGGGGTATAGCAATCAGCCCCAGCATTTT CASSLEGYSNQPQHF . TRBJ1-5 . TRBV7-2
TGTGCCAGCAGCTTAGGTGTTTGGGGCGGGGAGCTGTTTTTT CASSLGVWGGELFF . TRBJ2-2 . TRBV7-2
TGTGCCAGCAGCTTAGATCGGGGGTTCTTC CASSLDRGFF . TRBJ1-2 . TRBV7-9
TGTGCCAGCAGCCAGGCGGGGGGCTACGAGCAGTACTTC CASSQAGGYEQYF . TRBJ2-7 TRBD2 TRBV5-5
TGTGCCAGCTCCCGGGACAGGGGCGACGAGCAGTACTTC CASSRDRGDEQYF once TRBJ2-7 TRBD1 TRBV18
TGCGCCAGCAGCGCCGGGACAGTGAACACTGAAGCTTTCTTT CASSAGTVNTEAFF few TRBJ1-1 TRBD1 TRBV5-1
TGTGCCAGCAGCTCTGGACAAGCCTCCTATAATTCACCCCTCCACTTT CASSSGQASYNSPLHF many TRBJ1-6 . TRBV3-1/TRBV3-2
TGTGCCAGCAGCAGAGGGGACGGGAGGAACACTGAAGCTTTCTTT CASSRGDGRNTEAFF . TRBJ1-1 . TRBV7-9
TGTGCCAGCAGCTTGGGGGGACTAGAAGTCTCCGAGCAGTACTTC CASSLGGLEVSEQYF . TRBJ2-7 TRBD2 TRBV5-6
TGTGCCAGCAGCCCGACGACAGGGGGTTACACTGAAGCTTTCTTT CASSPTTGGYTEAFF . TRBJ1-1 TRBD1 TRBV11-2
TGTGCCAGCAGTTTATGGGGGACAGATACGCAGTATTTT CASSLWGTDTQYF . TRBJ2-3 . TRBV27
TGTGCCAGCAGCTTAGGGGGCTTTGGGGCCAATCAGCCCCAGCATTTT CASSLGGFGANQPQHF . TRBJ1-5 . TRBV7-8
TGTGCCAGTAAGATCAGCACAGATACGCAGTATTTT CASKISTDTQYF . TRBJ2-3 . TRBV12-3/TRBV12-4